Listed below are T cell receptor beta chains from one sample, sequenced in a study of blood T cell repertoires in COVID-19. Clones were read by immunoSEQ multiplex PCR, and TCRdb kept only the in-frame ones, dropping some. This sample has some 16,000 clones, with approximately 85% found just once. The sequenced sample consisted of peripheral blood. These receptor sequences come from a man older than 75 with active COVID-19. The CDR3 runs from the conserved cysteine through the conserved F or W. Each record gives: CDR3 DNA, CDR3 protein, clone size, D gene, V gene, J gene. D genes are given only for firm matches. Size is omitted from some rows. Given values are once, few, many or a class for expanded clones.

cdr3_nt: TGTGCCAGCACCAGGGGGGCGCGGGACACTGAAGCTTTCTTT; cdr3_aa: CASTRGARDTEAFF; clone_size: -; d_call: TRBD1; v_call: TRBV7-8; j_call: TRBJ1-1
cdr3_nt: TGCGCCAGCAGCCACAGGGGGGTGCGAAGCTCCTATAATTCACCCCTCCACTTT; cdr3_aa: CASSHRGVRSSYNSPLHF; clone_size: -; d_call: TRBD1; v_call: TRBV10-2; j_call: TRBJ1-6
cdr3_nt: TGTGCCAGTAGGACTAGCGGAACCACCGGGGAGCTGTTTTTT; cdr3_aa: CASRTSGTTGELFF; clone_size: -; d_call: TRBD2; v_call: TRBV19; j_call: TRBJ2-2
cdr3_nt: TGTGCCAGCAGCTTAAAAGCCCGGACAAGGGAAAAAAACACTGAAGCTTTCTTT; cdr3_aa: CASSLKARTREKNTEAFF; clone_size: once; d_call: -; v_call: TRBV7-8; j_call: TRBJ1-1
cdr3_nt: TGTGCCAGCAGGCGGACAGAGAACACTGAAGCTTTCTTT; cdr3_aa: CASRRTENTEAFF; clone_size: -; d_call: -; v_call: TRBV6-5; j_call: TRBJ1-1
cdr3_nt: TGTGCCAGCAGTTCCGGACAGTCCAGCAATCAGCCCCAGCATTTT; cdr3_aa: CASSSGQSSNQPQHF; clone_size: -; d_call: -; v_call: TRBV6-6; j_call: TRBJ1-5
cdr3_nt: TGCGCCAGCAGCCAAGACTCAGGACAGGGGATTAGGCCCCAGCATTTT; cdr3_aa: CASSQDSGQGIRPQHF; clone_size: -; d_call: TRBD1; v_call: TRBV4-1; j_call: TRBJ1-5
cdr3_nt: TGTGCCAGCAGTTGGGGCCGCACAGATACGCAGTATTTT; cdr3_aa: CASSWGRTDTQYF; clone_size: -; d_call: -; v_call: TRBV12-3/TRBV12-4; j_call: TRBJ2-3
cdr3_nt: TGTGCCAGCAGCAATACAGGGCTCTCTGGGGCCAACGTCCTGACTTTC; cdr3_aa: CASSNTGLSGANVLTF; clone_size: -; d_call: -; v_call: TRBV11-2; j_call: TRBJ2-6
cdr3_nt: TGTGCCAGCAGCCCCTTAGGGGCCGGGGAGCTGTTTTTT; cdr3_aa: CASSPLGAGELFF; clone_size: -; d_call: -; v_call: TRBV7-2; j_call: TRBJ2-2
cdr3_nt: TGTGCCAGCAGCCAATTCCCTAGCGGGAGGGCCGGAGATACGCAGTATTTT; cdr3_aa: CASSQFPSGRAGDTQYF; clone_size: -; d_call: TRBD2; v_call: TRBV3-1/TRBV3-2; j_call: TRBJ2-3
cdr3_nt: TGCGCCAGCAGCTTGGTGACTAGCGGGCTATCCTACGAGCAGTACTTC; cdr3_aa: CASSLVTSGLSYEQYF; clone_size: once; d_call: TRBD2; v_call: TRBV5-1; j_call: TRBJ2-7
cdr3_nt: TGTGCCAGCAGGGCGCGACAGGTGTCTTATACTGAAGCTTTCTTT; cdr3_aa: CASRARQVSYTEAFF; clone_size: -; d_call: -; v_call: TRBV6-5; j_call: TRBJ1-1
cdr3_nt: TGTGCCAGTAGTTGGACAGGGCGGGATGGCTACACCTTC; cdr3_aa: CASSWTGRDGYTF; clone_size: -; d_call: TRBD1; v_call: TRBV19; j_call: TRBJ1-2
cdr3_nt: TGTGCCGGACAGGCGGTCACCGGGGAGCTGTTTTTT; cdr3_aa: CAGQAVTGELFF; clone_size: few; d_call: TRBD1; v_call: TRBV19; j_call: TRBJ2-2
cdr3_nt: TGCAGCGTCGGGCGGGGGGCTGAAGAGACCCAGTACTTC; cdr3_aa: CSVGRGAEETQYF; clone_size: -; d_call: TRBD2; v_call: TRBV29-1; j_call: TRBJ2-5
cdr3_nt: TGTGCCTGGGCGGGACACACTAACACTGAAGCTTTCTTT; cdr3_aa: CAWAGHTNTEAFF; clone_size: -; d_call: -; v_call: TRBV30; j_call: TRBJ1-1
cdr3_nt: TGTGCCAGCAGCAAAGGGACTAGCGGGAGCGCAGATACGCAGTATTTT; cdr3_aa: CASSKGTSGSADTQYF; clone_size: -; d_call: TRBD2; v_call: TRBV9; j_call: TRBJ2-3
cdr3_nt: TGTGCCAGCAGTTTCTTGGGAGTCAACGAGCAGTACTTC; cdr3_aa: CASSFLGVNEQYF; clone_size: -; d_call: -; v_call: TRBV27; j_call: TRBJ2-7
cdr3_nt: TGCGCCAGCAGCCAAGAGAGAGGGCCATTCAATCAGCCCCAGCATTTT; cdr3_aa: CASSQERGPFNQPQHF; clone_size: -; d_call: -; v_call: TRBV4-3; j_call: TRBJ1-5
cdr3_nt: TGTGCCAGCAGTTTATCGGGGACAGCCTGGTGGGACGAGCAGTACTTC; cdr3_aa: CASSLSGTAWWDEQYF; clone_size: -; d_call: TRBD1; v_call: TRBV27; j_call: TRBJ2-7
cdr3_nt: TGTGCCAGCAGCCAAGTAAGTCTGACTGGTTCGAACACTGAAGCTTTCTTT; cdr3_aa: CASSQVSLTGSNTEAFF; clone_size: few; d_call: -; v_call: TRBV3-1/TRBV3-2; j_call: TRBJ1-1
cdr3_nt: TGTGCCAGCAGATCGCTAGTGGGACAGAAGTACAATGAGCAGTTCTTC; cdr3_aa: CASRSLVGQKYNEQFF; clone_size: -; d_call: TRBD1; v_call: TRBV11-2; j_call: TRBJ2-1
cdr3_nt: TGTGCCAGCAGTGAATGCCGGGACAGGGAAGGCTGCGAGCAGTACTTC; cdr3_aa: CASSECRDREGCEQYF; clone_size: -; d_call: TRBD1; v_call: TRBV6-1; j_call: TRBJ2-7
cdr3_nt: TGTGCCAGCAGCAAGCGGGTCAACTCCTACAATGAGCAGTTCTTC; cdr3_aa: CASSKRVNSYNEQFF; clone_size: -; d_call: -; v_call: TRBV21-1; j_call: TRBJ2-1
cdr3_nt: TGTGCCAGCAGTTGGACGGCCAGGGGTAATTCACCCCTCCACTTT; cdr3_aa: CASSWTARGNSPLHF; clone_size: -; d_call: -; v_call: TRBV27; j_call: TRBJ1-6
cdr3_nt: TGCGCCAGCAGTGAGCGCCTGACTACGGGGGAGCAGTACTTC; cdr3_aa: CASSERLTTGEQYF; clone_size: -; d_call: -; v_call: TRBV10-1; j_call: TRBJ2-7
cdr3_nt: TGTGCCAGCAGTTACGGGACAGGCGCGAATTCACCCCTCCACTTT; cdr3_aa: CASSYGTGANSPLHF; clone_size: few; d_call: TRBD1; v_call: TRBV6-5; j_call: TRBJ1-6